These 28 T cell receptor beta chains came from one sample sequenced in a study of regulatory T cells in long-lasting Graves disease. Construction of the TCR beta libraries employed iRepertoire HTBI primers in conjunction with Arm-PCR of CDR3 regions. Each CDR3 protein is one row after TCRdb ran MiXCR on the multiplex PCR reads. The sample lists about 530,000 distinct CDR3 sequences; about 16% were seen once. Indicated time point: newly diagnosed GD, antithyroid drugs for less than 3 months. PBMC RNA served as the TCR library source. These same data were also listed under a study on T cells in Graves' hyperthyroidism and ophthalmopathy.

This specimen consisted of peripheral blood mononuclear cells (PBMCs), obtained at new diagnosis, from a patient treated with antithyroid drugs. Receptors originate from a woman in her forties or fifties with Graves disease.

This clonotype was found many times. The V and J genes are TRBV11-2 and TRBJ1-4; D may be TRBD1 (5 bases). The CDR3 consists of 16 residues. Trimming removed 4 bases at V and 8 bases at J, with 20 bases between. CDR1 and CDR2 (germline): SGHAT, FQNNGV. The CDR3 loop reads CASSSTSPGTGEKLFF. CDR3 nucleotides: TGTGCCAGCAGCTCAACCTCCCCAGGGACGGGGGAAAAACTGTTTTTT.

This clonotype was detected only a few times. The chain combines TRBV19 with TRBJ1-5; D gene unclear. CDR1 is LNHDA and CDR2 is SQIVND in the germline V gene (reference sequence). The V end was cut by 2 bases, the J end by 2 bases, with 10 bases between. The CDR3 has 15 residues. The CDR3, as DNA: TGTGCCAGTAGTATAAGGTTGGTGGGCAATCAGCCCCAGCATTTT. This gives the protein CASSIRLVGNQPQHF.

This clonotype was seen many times. V is TRBV12-3 or TRBV12-4 and J is TRBJ1-1, with 7 bases fitting TRBD1. This CDR3 comprises 14 residues. The J segment lost 1 base and the V segment lost 6 bases, leaving 5 bases of the junction unmatched. CDR3 DNA: TGTGCCAGCAGCAAGGGACAGCCGAACACTGAAGCTTTCTTT. It yields the protein CASSKGQPNTEAFF.

This clonotype was observed at least ten times. The genes are TRBV2 and TRBJ1-2, with a tentative D call TRBD1 (6 bases). This CDR3 has 15 residues. Trimming pared 7 bases from V and 3 bases from J, leaving 18 bases between. Germline V gene lookup returns CDR1 SNHLY and CDR2 FYNNEI. The CDR3 region is CASTTLPTGHYGYTF. The CDR3 DNA reads TGTGCCAGCACTACCCTCCCGACAGGACACTATGGCTACACCTTC.

This clonotype was seen ten or more times. The rearrangement joins TRBV28 to TRBJ1-1, with a weak D call TRBD1 (5 bases). This CDR3 has 15 amino acids. Germline V CDR1 and CDR2: MDHEN, SYDVKM. The germline V and J ends were trimmed by 5 bases and 6 bases, with 19 bases remaining between them. CDR3 region: CASSPQGIRISEAFF. The CDR3 nucleotides read TGTGCCAGCAGTCCCCAGGGCATTCGAATCTCTGAAGCTTTCTTT.

This clonotype appeared a few times. This rearrangement joins TRBV30 to TRBJ1-3; possible D gene TRBD1, 6 bases. The CDR3 runs to 16 residues. V was clipped by 3 bases and J by 0 bases, with 15 bases between them. The V gene's germline CDR1 is GTSNPN and CDR2 SVGIG (reference sequence). The CDR3: CAWSAGGPHSGNTIYF. The CDR3 region has the DNA TGTGCCTGGAGCGCCGGGGGGCCCCACTCTGGAAACACCATATATTTT. The variable domain in full, with the rest retrieved from reference TRBV30 and TRBJ1-3, is SQTIHQWPATLVQPVGSPLSLECTVEGTSNPNLYWYRQAAGRGLQLLFYSVGIGQISSEVPQNLSASRPQDRQFILSSKKLLLSDSGFYLCAWSAGGPHSGNTIYFGEGSWLTVV.

This clonotype was seen ten or more times. This chain links TRBV2 with TRBJ2-1; 8 bases line up with TRBD2. This CDR3 contains 13 residues. After removal of 6 bases from V and 9 bases from J, the junction contained 7 bases not matched to a gene. The germline V gene encodes CDR1 SNHLY and CDR2 FYNNEI. CDR3 sequence reads: CASSGGRGGEQFF. CDR3 coding DNA: TGTGCCAGCAGCGGCGGCCGGGGGGGTGAGCAGTTCTTC.

This clonotype was counted ten times or more. V and J are TRBV7-2 and TRBJ2-1, with a weak D call TRBD1 (6 bases). CDR1 and CDR2 from the germline V gene are SGHTA and FQGNSA. V was trimmed by 3 bases and J by 10 bases, leaving 13 bases between them. CDR3 size: 13 residues. CDR3 protein: CASSFIGGMEQFF. The CDR3 DNA is TGTGCCAGCAGCTTTATAGGGGGAATGGAGCAGTTCTTC.

This clonotype was seen a single time. V is TRBV15 and J is TRBJ2-7; 8 nucleotides match TRBD1. The CDR3 length is 14 residues. J lost 3 bases, V lost 5 bases, and 6 bases had no gene match. Germline-derived CDR1 and CDR2 are LNHNV and YYDKDF (reference sequence). In DNA form, the CDR3 reads TGTGCCACCAGCCGGGGACAGGAGGACTACGAGCAGTACTTC. Amino acids: CATSRGQEDYEQYF. The whole variable domain, remainder taken from reference TRBV15 and TRBJ2-7, is DAMVIQNPRYQVTQFGKPVTLSCSQTLNHNVMYWYQQKSSQAPKLLFHYYDKDFNNEADTPDNFQSRRPNTSFCFLDIRSPGLGDTAMYLCATSRGQEDYEQYFGPGTRLTVT.

This clonotype has ten or more counts. The rearrangement uses TRBV3-1 and TRBJ1-1; 7 bases match TRBD1. Germline CDR1 and CDR2: LGHDT and YNNKEL (reference sequence). V was pared by 4 bases and J by 5 bases, with 4 bases of the junction left unmatched. The CDR3 consists of 13 residues. CDR3 nucleotides: TGTGCCAGCAGCCCCTACAGGGGAACTGAAGCTTTCTTT. This encodes CASSPYRGTEAFF.

The V and J genes are TRBV6-2 or TRBV6-3 and TRBJ1-3, with D uncertain. The V end was cut by 5 bases, the J end by 0 bases, with 8 bases between. CDR3 length: 14 amino acids. Germline lookup yields CDR1 MNHEY and CDR2 SVGEGT. CDR3 loop: CASSTGVSGNTIYF. CDR3 nucleotides: TGTGCCAGCAGTACCGGGGTCTCTGGAAACACCATATATTTT.

This chain links TRBV11-3 with TRBJ2-3; D might be TRBD2 (6 bases). V was cut by 3 bases and J by 4 bases, with 11 bases left in between. The CDR3 contains 14 residues. CDR1 and CDR2 from the germline V gene are SGHNT and YENEEA. CDR3 protein: CASSLAGFADTQYF. The CDR3 nucleotides read TGTGCCAGCAGCTTGGCGGGGTTCGCAGATACGCAGTATTTT.

This clonotype was observed a few times. V and J are TRBV28 and TRBJ1-2; D is undetermined. V lost 2 bases and J 8 bases, leaving 9 bases between the germline ends. Germline CDR1 MDHEN, CDR2 SYDVKM. CDR3 length: 12 amino acids. The CDR3 is CASSLGEGGYTF. CDR3 nucleotides: TGTGCCAGCAGTTTAGGGGAGGGCGGCTACACCTTC.

The chain couples TRBV7-9 to TRBJ1-1; 7 nucleotides line up with TRBD1. Germline V CDR1 and CDR2: SEHNR, FQNEAQ (reference sequence). V dropped 2 bases and J dropped 0; count of bases not matched to a gene: 6. The length of the CDR3 is 16 residues. Here the CDR3 reads CASSLTGTVMNTEAFF. CDR3 DNA sequence: TGTGCCAGCAGCTTAACCGGGACAGTCATGAACACTGAAGCTTTCTTT.

This clonotype was seen a handful of times. This chain connects TRBV27 to TRBJ2-3; D unclear. From germline, CDR1 is MNHEY and CDR2 SMNVEV (reference sequence). The CDR3 totals 12 residues. V was clipped by 7 bases and J by 6 bases, with 11 bases between them. The CDR3 DNA sequence: TGTGCCAGCACCCTCTCCGGGGATACGCAGTATTTT. This codes for CASTLSGDTQYF.

The V and J genes are TRBV5-1 and TRBJ1-3; no reliable D call. Germline CDR1 is SGHRS and CDR2 is YFSETQ. V lost 0 bases, J lost 7 bases, and 20 bases lay in between. The CDR3 runs 17 residues. CDR3 in amino acids: CASSLAMGDAEGNTIYF. CDR3 sequence (DNA): TGCGCCAGCAGCTTGGCCATGGGTGACGCCGAAGGTAACACCATATATTTT.

This clonotype occurred many times. The chain links TRBV20-1 to TRBJ2-5, with 9 nucleotides matching TRBD2. The V segment lost 1 base and the J segment 2 bases; nucleotides outside the gene matches: 5. Germline V lookup: CDR1 DFQATT, CDR2 SNEGSKA (reference sequence). CDR3 length: 15 amino acids. The CDR3 DNA is TGCAGTGCTAGAGTTAGCGGGGGATCACAAGAGACCCAGTACTTC. Protein sequence: CSARVSGGSQETQYF.

V gene TRBV10-3 combines with J gene TRBJ2-2; weak D call: TRBD2 (6 bases). Germline V gene sequence: CDR1 ENHRY, CDR2 SYGVKD. The CDR3 spans 19 residues. V was pared by 0 bases and J by 1 base, with 18 bases between. For the CDR3, the DNA is TGTGCCATCAGTGAGTCCGAGTTTGAAGGGACTTGGAACACCGGGGAGCTGTTTTTT. Translating gives CAISESEFEGTWNTGELFF.

This clonotype appeared many times. The V call is TRBV18, the J call TRBJ1-1; D call uncertain. The CDR3 is made up of 12 amino acids. V dropped 8 bases and J dropped 1 base, with 8 bases sitting between them. Germline V lookup: CDR1 KGHSH, CDR2 LQKENI. DNA for the CDR3: TGTGCCAGCCCAGATGAGAACACTGAAGCTTTCTTT. Translating gives CASPDENTEAFF.

The rearrangement links TRBV9 to TRBJ1-2; D call uncertain. The CDR3 consists of 12 residues. The germline V gene has CDR1 SGDLS and CDR2 YYNGEE. Between the trimmed V and J ends, which lost 4 bases and 7 bases, there was a span of 11 bases. Here the CDR3 DNA reads TGTGCCAGCAGCCAGGCCGGGTCTGGCTACACCTTC. Amino acid sequence: CASSQAGSGYTF.

This clonotype was detected once. Here the CDR3 omits its conserved ending phenylalanine or tryptophan, so a read error is the likely source. The rearrangement links TRBV28 to TRBJ1-2, with 7 bases fitting TRBD1. The CDR3 extends over 15 amino acids. Germline CDR1 MDHEN, CDR2 SYDVKM. V shed 6 bases and J 7 bases; nucleotides not matched to a gene: 14. CDR3 sequence reads: CASSHRTGKGCGYTS. In DNA form, the CDR3 reads TGTGCCAGCAGCCATAGGACAGGCAAAGGCTGTGGCTACACCTCC.

The rearrangement joins TRBV12-3 or TRBV12-4 to TRBJ1-2, with D unresolved. The V and J ends lost 5 bases and 8 bases respectively, with 12 bases between them. This CDR3 comprises 12 residues. CDR3 amino acids: CASSLNPYGYTF. CDR3 coding DNA: TGTGCCAGCAGTCTCAATCCTTACGGCTACACCTTC.

There are many counts of this clonotype. The rearrangement joins TRBV4-1 to TRBJ1-1; D remains ambiguous. The CDR3 consists of 13 residues. Trimming took 2 bases from V and 5 from J, leaving 9 bases between them. The V gene's germline CDR1 is MGHRA and CDR2 YSYEKL. The CDR3: CASSQREGTEAFF. The CDR3 DNA sequence: TGCGCCAGCAGCCAACGGGAAGGGACTGAAGCTTTCTTT.

The rearrangement uses TRBV6-7 and TRBJ2-6, with 11 bases aligning to TRBD2. TRBV6-7 is treated as an ORF (open reading frame) with a function not yet certain. This CDR3 has 19 residues. Trimming removed 7 bases from V and 0 bases from J; junction bases left unmatched: 11. CDR3 nucleotide sequence: TGTGCCAGCACCCACCTAGCGGGGGGCCGGAGCTCTGGGGCCAACGTCCTGACTTTC. Its protein product is CASTHLAGGRSSGANVLTF.

Comment on this clonotype: This may be a read error, as it is one base from a much larger clone. A read error is likely, as this CDR3 ends without the conserved phenylalanine or tryptophan. The chain joins TRBV11-2 to TRBJ2-1; possibly TRBD1 for D (6 bases). CDR1 and CDR2 (germline): SGHAT, FQNNGV. Trimming left V 3 bases short and J 9 bases short, with 15 bases between. This CDR3 has 14 amino acids. CDR3 bases: TGTGCCAGCAGCTTTTCGACAGGCGTGTTTGAGCAGTTCTCC. Translating it yields CASSFSTGVFEQFS.

The sample holds a few counts of this clonotype. The V and J genes are TRBV19 and TRBJ1-1; the D gene is possibly TRBD1 (5 bases). V was pared by 1 base and J by 5 bases, with 11 bases between. Per germline, CDR1 LNHDA and CDR2 SQIVND (reference sequence). The CDR3 extends over 14 amino acids. The chain's CDR3 is CASSIVGAGTEAFF. CDR3 nucleotides: TGTGCCAGTAGTATAGTAGGGGCGGGGACTGAAGCTTTCTTT.

Regarding this clonotype: A read error may explain this, as a much larger clone is one base away. This rearrangement joins TRBV6-1 to TRBJ2-7, with D possibly matching TRBD1 (5 bases). Germline V gene lookup returns CDR1 MNHNS and CDR2 SASEGT. This CDR3 region has 15 residues. The CDR3 coding sequence is TGTGCCAGCACTTTTGGGGTAACAGGCGCCTACGAGCGGTACTTC. Translation gives CASTFGVTGAYERYF.

The chain uses TRBV5-4 and TRBJ1-2, with 11 bases matching TRBD1. Per germline, CDR1 SGHNT and CDR2 YYREEE (reference sequence). This CDR3 has 17 amino acids. Losses at the gene ends were 4 bases for V and 1 base for J; bases not matched to a gene: 9. The CDR3, as DNA: TGTGCCAGCAGCAGAGGACAGGGGGCTAGAAGTAACTATGGCTACACCTTC. As protein: CASSRGQGARSNYGYTF.